Below, 23 T cell receptor beta chains from the same sample are listed, as sequenced in a study of graft-versus-host responses after intestinal transplantation. What these receptors recognize is not known. The protocol was immunoSEQ multiplex PCR, while the TCRdb copy is restricted to in-frame clones and leaves out a portion. The data hold about 61,000 clones, with 90% to 95% observed a single time. This sample comprised unstimulated CD4+ T cells sorted from spleen or lymph node cells, obtained before transplant. Every receptor here comes from a human donor who was the organ donor for an intestinal transplant.

The sample holds a few counts of this clone. The J gene is TRBJ2-7, the V gene TRBV6-5; D tentatively reads TRBD1 or TRBD2 (5 bases each). This CDR3 region has 12 residues. CDR1 MNHEY and CDR2 SVGAGI come from the germline V gene. Trimming cost V 4 bases and J 6 bases, with 10 bases left between them. CDR3 sequence (DNA): TGTGCCAGCAGTTCCGGGACGGTCGAGCAGTACTTC. Translated: CASSSGTVEQYF.

The J gene is TRBJ2-1, the V gene TRBV29-1; 12 nucleotides align to TRBD2. From germline, CDR1 is SQVTM and CDR2 ANQGSEA. This CDR3 has 14 residues. The V and J ends lost 8 bases and 4 bases, in that order; junction bases with no gene match: 6. CDR3 protein: CSKSSGGGYNEQFF. The CDR3 nucleotides read TGCAGCAAATCTAGCGGGGGGGGTTACAATGAGCAGTTCTTC.

The rearrangement uses TRBV7-2 and TRBJ1-2; D uncertain. There are 15 residues in the CDR3. V lost 6 bases and J lost 8, with 22 bases in between. The germline gives CDR1 SGHTA, CDR2 FQGNSA. The CDR3 bases are TGTGCCAGCAGGTCCCCCCTGGGAGAATCGTTCGGCTACACCTTC. Translation: CASRSPLGESFGYTF.

The rearrangement uses TRBV19 and TRBJ2-4; 7 positions agree with TRBD1. The CDR3 runs 14 residues. Germline loops: CDR1 LNHDA, CDR2 SQIVND (reference sequence). With 6 bases clipped from V and 8 bases from J, the junction kept 10 bases outside the gene matches. CDR3 in amino acids: CASSLRTGGDIQYF. The DNA of the CDR3 is TGTGCCAGTAGCCTAAGGACAGGTGGGGACATTCAGTACTTC.

Details on this clone: This same CDR3 is encoded by further DNA sequences in the sample. This rearrangement joins TRBV7-2 to TRBJ2-7, with D uncertain. The CDR3 has 15 amino acids. V lost 6 bases, J lost 0 bases, and 15 bases lay in between. CDR1 is SGHTA and CDR2 is FQGNSA in the germline V gene. The DNA for the CDR3 is TGTGCCAGCAGTTTTTCCGGTGTTAGCTCCTACGAGCAGTACTTC. This encodes CASSFSGVSSYEQYF.

This chain uses TRBV7-2 with TRBJ1-5; D is uncertain. V dropped 5 bases and J dropped 1 base, with 6 bases sitting between them. The CDR3 has 13 residues. In germline, CDR1 is SGHTA, CDR2 FQGNSA. DNA for the CDR3: TGTGCCAGCAGCCCTGGAAGCAATCAGCCCCAGCATTTT. Its protein is CASSPGSNQPQHF. Complete variable domain (other parts from reference TRBV7-2 and TRBJ1-5): GAGVSQSPSNKVTEKGKDVELRCDPISGHTALYWYRQSLGQGLEFLIYFQGNSAPDKSGLPSDRFSAERTGGSVSTLTIQRTQQEDSAVYLCASSPGSNQPQHFGDGTRLSIL.

V and J are TRBV19 and TRBJ1-4; 7 bases fit TRBD1. Looked up from germline, CDR1 is LNHDA and CDR2 is SQIVND (reference sequence). With V trimmed by 2 bases and J by 4 bases, 4 bases remained unmatched. This CDR3 comprises 15 residues. CDR3 amino acids: CASSIKGQNNEKLFF. CDR3 bases: TGTGCCAGTAGTATAAAGGGACAGAATAATGAAAAACTGTTTTTT.

In DNA, the CDR3 is TGTGCCATCAGGGGGGGGTCCTCCACCTACAATGAGCAGTTCTTC. As protein: CAIRGGSSTYNEQFF. This chain uses TRBV10-3 with TRBJ2-1; 7 bases fit TRBD2. CDR1 is ENHRY and CDR2 is SYGVKD in the germline V gene. There are 15 residues in the CDR3. The ends lost 6 bases at V and 2 bases at J; junction bases unmatched: 7.

The rearrangement uses TRBV7-2 and TRBJ2-1; TRBD2 agrees at 8 bases. After removal of 3 bases from V and 4 bases from J, the junction contained 5 bases not matched to a gene. Germline V CDR1 and CDR2: SGHTA, FQGNSA. The CDR3 totals 15 residues. The DNA for the CDR3 is TGTGCCAGCAGCTTTCGTAGCGGGGTTTACAATGAGCAGTTCTTC. Its protein product is CASSFRSGVYNEQFF. The full variable domain, with the rest looked up from reference TRBV7-2 and TRBJ2-1, is GAGVSQSPSNKVTEKGKDVELRCDPISGHTALYWYRQSLGQGLEFLIYFQGNSAPDKSGLPSDRFSAERTGGSVSTLTIQRTQQEDSAVYLCASSFRSGVYNEQFFGPGTRLTVL.

V gene TRBV6-5 combines with J gene TRBJ2-7; perhaps TRBD1 as D (5 bases). Germline V gene lookup returns CDR1 MNHEY and CDR2 SVGAGI. V gave up 6 bases and J gave up 2 bases, with 11 bases separating them. The CDR3 runs 13 residues. CDR3 DNA sequence: TGTGCCAGCAGGCGGACACCGACCTACGAGCAGTACTTC. This translates into CASRRTPTYEQYF.

The chain links TRBV5-4 to TRBJ2-1; 7 bases align to TRBD2. The germline V gene encodes CDR1 SGHNT and CDR2 YYREEE (reference sequence). The CDR3 runs 15 residues. V lost 3 bases to trimming and J lost 3 bases; unmatched junction nucleotides: 6. The CDR3 protein is CASSSGLVSYNEQFF. CDR3 bases: TGTGCCAGCAGCTCTGGACTAGTGAGCTACAATGAGCAGTTCTTC.

The chain uses TRBV7-9 and TRBJ2-7; D perhaps matches TRBD1 (5 bases). Germline CDR1 reads SEHNR; CDR2 reads FQNEAQ (reference sequence). Trimming took 0 bases from V and 4 from J, leaving 13 bases between them. This CDR3 is 15 amino acids long. CDR3 sequence reads: CASSLAPGFSYEQYF. The CDR3 DNA is TGTGCCAGCAGCTTAGCCCCAGGGTTCTCGTACGAGCAGTACTTC.

The rearrangement links TRBV4-3 to TRBJ1-1, with D tentatively TRBD1 (6 bases). The CDR3 sequence is 16 residues long. The germline gives CDR1 LGHNA, CDR2 YSLEER. The germline V and J ends were trimmed by 2 bases and 7 bases, with 20 bases remaining between them. The CDR3 spells CASSQYPVPGAYEAFF. CDR3 bases: TGCGCCAGCAGCCAATACCCCGTTCCAGGGGCCTATGAAGCTTTCTTT.

This clone showed up just a few times. The V and J genes are TRBV9 and TRBJ2-3, with 9 nucleotides matching TRBD1. The J segment lost 1 base and the V segment lost 0 bases, leaving 0 bases of the junction unmatched. Germline V CDR1 and CDR2: SGDLS, YYNGEE. The CDR3 consists of 15 residues. The DNA for the CDR3 is TGTGCCAGCAGCGTAGGGACAGGGGGCACAGATACGCAGTATTTT. It encodes CASSVGTGGTDTQYF. The complete variable domain, with remaining parts taken from reference TRBV9 and TRBJ2-3, reads DSGVTQTPKHLITATGQRVTLRCSPRSGDLSVYWYQQSLDQGLQFLIQYYNGEERAKGNILERFSAQQFPDLHSELNLSSLELGDSALYFCASSVGTGGTDTQYFGPGTRLTVL.

About this clone itself: Other DNA sequences within the sample encode an identical CDR3. The chain combines TRBV5-1 with TRBJ1-3, with 9 bases that match TRBD1. This CDR3 spans 15 amino acids. Unmatched junction bases numbered 2, after V lost 4 bases and J lost 0 bases. Germline CDR1 is SGHRS and CDR2 is YFSETQ. CDR3 in DNA: TGCGCCAGCAGCCTACAGGGGGCCTCTGGAAACACCATATATTTT. It encodes CASSLQGASGNTIYF.

This clone occurred a few times. The chain carries TRBV4-2 and TRBJ2-1, with D maybe TRBD2 (5 bases). The V end was cut by 0 bases, the J end by 9 bases, with 15 bases between. This CDR3 region has 15 residues. CDR1 and CDR2 from the germline V gene are LGHNA and YNFKEQ. DNA for the CDR3: TGTGCCAGCAGCCAAGATATTACTAGGTGGGGTGAGCAGTTCTTC. The encoded protein is CASSQDITRWGEQFF.

The chain carries TRBV5-4 and TRBJ2-6; D could derive from TRBD1 or TRBD2 (7 bases each). With 5 bases removed from V and 1 base from J, the gap between germline ends came to 10 bases. This CDR3 has 15 residues. Germline assignment: CDR1 SGHNT and CDR2 YYREEE (reference sequence). This CDR3 reads CASSQGGSGANVLTF. The CDR3 nucleotides read TGTGCCAGCAGTCAGGGGGGGTCTGGGGCCAACGTCCTGACTTTC.

The chain couples TRBV7-2 to TRBJ2-1; 9 bases agree with TRBD2. This CDR3 contains 18 residues. Germline CDR1 and CDR2: SGHTA and FQGNSA. The V segment lost 5 bases and the J segment 2 bases; nucleotides outside the gene matches: 13. This chain's CDR3 is CASSPRQDSGGAYNEQFF. The CDR3 coding sequence is TGTGCCAGCAGCCCCCGACAGGATAGCGGGGGCGCCTACAATGAGCAGTTCTTC.

The chain links TRBV4-3 to TRBJ1-2; maybe TRBD1 (6 bases). V lost 4 bases and J 6 bases, leaving 15 bases between the germline ends. Looked up from germline, CDR1 is LGHNA and CDR2 is YSLEER. This CDR3 contains 14 residues. The CDR3: CASSPRTVKNGYTF. CDR3 nucleotide sequence: TGCGCCAGCAGCCCTAGGACAGTGAAGAATGGCTACACCTTC.

This chain links TRBV9 with TRBJ1-2; D gene unclear. The CDR3 loop spans 12 amino acids. Germline-derived CDR1 and CDR2 are SGDLS and YYNGEE. Trimming stripped 0 bases from V and 4 bases from J, with 4 bases between. CDR3: CASSVAGYGYTF. For the CDR3, the DNA is TGTGCCAGCAGCGTAGCAGGCTATGGCTACACCTTC.

J is TRBJ2-3 and V is TRBV5-1, with 7 bases aligning to TRBD2. Germline CDR1 SGHRS, CDR2 YFSETQ. V was clipped by 2 bases and J by 1 base; unmatched bases: 4. The CDR3 has 15 amino acids. The CDR3 DNA reads TGCGCCAGCAGCTTCGGGAGGTTGGGCACAGATACGCAGTATTTT. Translating gives CASSFGRLGTDTQYF.

V and J are TRBV6-6 and TRBJ1-1; D is undetermined. V lost 0 bases and J 1 base, leaving 6 bases between the germline ends. The germline gives CDR1 MNHNY, CDR2 SVGAGI (reference sequence). The CDR3 has 14 amino acids. The CDR3, as DNA: TGTGCCAGCAGTTACTCGGAGGAGAACACTGAAGCTTTCTTT. Translating gives CASSYSEENTEAFF.

Comments on this clone: Other nucleotide sequences from this sample produce the same CDR3. The chain uses TRBV21-1 and TRBJ2-3; the table's D call, TRBD2, was not checked against the DNA. TRBV21-1 is tagged as a pseudogene. The CDR3 covers 16 residues. The CDR3 region has the DNA TGTGCCAGCAGCAAATACAGCGCTACTAGCACAGATACGCAATATTTT. It is translated as CASSKYSATSTDTQYF.